The 26 T cell receptor beta chains below all came from one sample that was sequenced in a study of regulatory T cells in long-lasting Graves disease. Time point here: newly diagnosed GD, antithyroid drugs for less than 3 months. The TCR library was made from RNA that had been extracted from PBMCs in TRIzol. HTBI primers from iRepertoire and Arm-PCR of CDR3 regions yielded the TCR beta libraries. TCRdb ran MiXCR on the multiplex PCR reads and lists one entry per CDR3 protein. The table has over 350,000 distinct CDR3 sequences, over 12% seen once. This sample also belongs to another study, concerning T cells in Graves' hyperthyroidism and ophthalmopathy.

The source material was peripheral blood mononuclear cells (PBMCs), sampled at new diagnosis, from a patient treated with antithyroid drugs. These TCRs come from a woman aged 40 to 49 with Graves disease.

This clonotype occurred many times. The chain recombines TRBV6-5 with TRBJ2-1; either TRBD1 or TRBD2 may fit D (5 bases each). CDR3 length equals 13 residues. V was clipped by 0 bases and J by 15 bases, with 15 bases between them. Looked up from germline, CDR1 is MNHEY and CDR2 is SVGAGI. The CDR3 DNA sequence: TGTGCCAGCAGTTACTCGACGGGACGTTCGACGTTCTTC. This sequence encodes CASSYSTGRSTFF.

There are many counts of this clonotype. The chain combines TRBV11-1 with TRBJ1-1; TRBD1 is a possible D gene (5 bases). This CDR3 is 14 amino acids long. The germline V gene encodes CDR1 SGHAT and CDR2 FQDESV (reference sequence). V shed 2 bases and J shed 4 bases, with 11 bases lying between them. The CDR3 DNA sequence: TGTGCCAGCAGCTTAATGCGTAGGGGCACTGAAGCTTTCTTT. This translates into CASSLMRRGTEAFF.

In its sample, this clonotype was seen many times. The chain carries TRBV2 and TRBJ2-3; 8 bases agree with TRBD1. The V gene end was trimmed by 6 bases and the J gene end by 1 base; junction bases not matched to a gene: 3. The CDR3 is 14 amino acids. Germline V gene lookup returns CDR1 SNHLY and CDR2 FYNNEI. CDR3 in DNA: TGTGCCAGCAGGGTGACAGGGGGCACAGATACGCAGTATTTT. Encoded protein: CASRVTGGTDTQYF.

Ten or more counts support this clonotype. The V gene is TRBV28, the J gene TRBJ1-3; possibly TRBD1 for D (6 bases). The germline V and J ends were trimmed by 10 bases and 0 bases, with 13 bases remaining between them. This CDR3 has 14 amino acids. The V gene's germline CDR1 is MDHEN and CDR2 SYDVKM. CDR3 amino acids: CATYTGSSGNTIYF. Here the CDR3 DNA reads TGTGCCACATACACAGGGAGCTCTGGAAACACCATATATTTT.

This clonotype was counted between two and nine times. As DNA, the CDR3 is TGTGCCAGCAGCCAGGCCTTTGGCAGCGATGGATCACCCCTCCACTTT. Protein sequence: CASSQAFGSDGSPLHF. V gene TRBV4-2 combines with J gene TRBJ1-6; no definite D call. Per the germline V gene, CDR1 is LGHNA and CDR2 is YNFKEQ. V lost 3 bases to trimming and J lost 10 bases, with 19 bases between them. There are 16 residues in the CDR3.

The sample holds many counts of this clonotype. The J gene is TRBJ2-1, the V gene TRBV3-1, with D unresolved. Germline assignment: CDR1 LGHDT and CDR2 YNNKEL (reference sequence). The CDR3 spans 13 residues. The V end lost 4 bases, the J end lost 8 bases, and 12 bases lay between the germline ends. For the CDR3, the DNA is TGTGCCAGCAGCCCCATTTCTGTCCATGAGCAGTTCTTC. It translates to CASSPISVHEQFF.

This clonotype was seen repeatedly, ten times or more. This chain connects TRBV27 to TRBJ1-2, with D tentatively TRBD1 (5 bases). V was clipped by 2 bases and J by 6 bases, with 13 bases between them. The germline V gene has CDR1 MNHEY and CDR2 SMNVEV (reference sequence). The CDR3 covers 14 residues. This chain's CDR3 is CASSLRGQGNGYTF. The CDR3 DNA reads as TGTGCCAGCAGTTTACGGGGCCAGGGAAATGGCTACACCTTC.

This clonotype was observed many times. The genes are TRBV2 and TRBJ1-2; D may be TRBD1 (6 bases). With 6 bases removed from V and 3 bases from J, the gap between germline ends came to 14 bases. Germline lookup yields CDR1 SNHLY and CDR2 FYNNEI. This CDR3 is built from 14 residues. Here the CDR3 reads CASSIRQVDYGYTF. The CDR3 DNA is TGTGCCAGCAGCATAAGACAGGTTGACTATGGCTACACCTTC.

V and J are TRBV27 and TRBJ1-2, with 9 bases aligning to TRBD1. V shed 9 bases, J shed 4 bases, and the junction held 12 bases outside the gene matches. Germline V gene sequence: CDR1 MNHEY, CDR2 SMNVEV (reference sequence). The CDR3 spans 15 residues. In nucleotides, the CDR3 is TGTGCCAGGAGTCCAGGACAGGGGCCAATCTATGGCTACACCTTC. This gives the protein CARSPGQGPIYGYTF.

There are many counts of this clonotype. The chain recombines TRBV18 with TRBJ2-1; D is uncertain. The CDR3 sequence is 15 residues long. Trimming stripped 2 bases from V and 0 bases from J, with 8 bases between. The germline gives CDR1 KGHSH, CDR2 LQKENI. The CDR3 DNA is TGTGCCAGCTCACCAGCCCTCAACTCCTACAATGAGCAGTTCTTC. Residues: CASSPALNSYNEQFF. Filled out from reference TRBV18 and TRBJ2-1, the complete variable domain reads NAGVMQNPRHLVRRRGQEARLRCSPMKGHSHVYWYRQLPEEGLKFMVYLQKENIIDESGMPKERFSAEFPKEGPSILRIQQVVRGDSAAYFCASSPALNSYNEQFFGPGTRLTVL.

This clonotype came up many times. The chain employs TRBV7-2 and TRBJ2-3; D call uncertain. With 4 bases removed from V and 1 base from J, the gap between germline ends came to 3 bases. The CDR3 runs to 12 residues. Germline CDR1 is SGHTA and CDR2 is FQGNSA. For the CDR3, the DNA is TGTGCCAGCAGCTCCCGCACAGATACGCAGTATTTT. Its translation: CASSSRTDTQYF.

This clonotype showed up many times. The chain is built from TRBV3-1 and TRBJ1-1, with TRBD1 identical over 7 bases. CDR3 length: 14 amino acids. CDR1 LGHDT and CDR2 YNNKEL come from the germline V gene (reference sequence). Trimming cost V 4 bases and J 1 base; bases outside gene matches: 3. CDR3 in amino acids: CASSLGTANTEAFF. In DNA, the CDR3 is TGTGCCAGCAGCCTAGGGACAGCGAACACTGAAGCTTTCTTT.

The chain uses TRBV15 and TRBJ1-2; D call uncertain. V lost 4 bases and J lost 0, with 9 bases in between. This CDR3 has 14 amino acids. Germline V gives CDR1 LNHNV, CDR2 YYDKDF (reference sequence). CDR3 region: CATSKDGANYGYTF. The CDR3 DNA follows: TGTGCCACCAGCAAGGACGGAGCTAACTATGGCTACACCTTC. Full variable domain (rest looked up from reference TRBV15 and TRBJ1-2): DAMVIQNPRYQVTQFGKPVTLSCSQTLNHNVMYWYQQKSSQAPKLLFHYYDKDFNNEADTPDNFQSRRPNTSFCFLDIRSPGLGDTAMYLCATSKDGANYGYTFGSGTRLTVV.

This chain uses TRBV20-1 with TRBJ2-7; D assignment may be TRBD1 or TRBD2 (6 bases each). Germline V gives CDR1 DFQATT, CDR2 SNEGSKA (reference sequence). This CDR3 has 15 amino acids. V lost 3 bases and J lost 3, with 18 bases in between. CDR3 DNA sequence: TGCAGTGCTAGTCGGGCGGGTGGAGGGGGCTACGAGCAGTACTTC. It specifies CSASRAGGGGYEQYF.

This clonotype was counted at least ten times. The chain links TRBV10-3 to TRBJ2-3; no firm D call. The CDR3 extends over 12 amino acids. Germline lookup yields CDR1 ENHRY and CDR2 SYGVKD. The V end was cut by 2 bases, the J end by 6 bases, with 6 bases between. CDR3 amino acids: CAISETLDTQYF. CDR3 nucleotides: TGTGCCATCAGTGAGACCCTGGATACGCAGTATTTT.

This clonotype was detected ten times or more. The V and J genes are TRBV5-6 and TRBJ1-4; D gene ambiguous. Trimming left V 2 bases short and J 8 bases short, with 16 bases between. CDR1 is SGHDT and CDR2 is YYEEEE in the germline V gene. CDR3 size: 15 residues. CDR3 sequence (DNA): TGTGCCAGCAGCTTCGGTGTCGGCCGTGGGGAAAAACTGTTTTTT. This sequence encodes CASSFGVGRGEKLFF.

This clonotype occurred many times. This chain joins TRBV19 and TRBJ2-7, with 7 bases identical to TRBD1. The CDR3 contains 15 residues. The V gene's germline CDR1 is LNHDA and CDR2 SQIVND (reference sequence). With V trimmed by 6 bases and J by 0 bases, 8 bases remained unmatched. In nucleotides, the CDR3 is TGTGCCAGTAGCGGGACAGAACAAAGCTCCTACGAGCAGTACTTC. Amino acids: CASSGTEQSSYEQYF.

The rearrangement uses TRBV20-1 and TRBJ2-1; D possibly corresponds to TRBD2 (5 bases). Trimming stripped 0 bases from V and 13 bases from J, with 19 bases between. The CDR3 loop spans 14 amino acids. Germline CDR1 and CDR2: DFQATT and SNEGSKA (reference sequence). CDR3 in amino acids: CSARDGSQGLIQFF. CDR3 nucleotides: TGCAGTGCTAGAGATGGGAGCCAAGGGCTGATCCAGTTCTTC.

This clonotype has a count of ten or more. CDR3 sequence (DNA): TGTGCCAGCAGCCCAGGGACTTCCACTGAAGCTTTCTTT. It encodes CASSPGTSTEAFF. The rearrangement joins TRBV11-2 to TRBJ1-1, with a possible D match to TRBD1 (5 bases). Germline V gene sequence: CDR1 SGHAT, CDR2 FQNNGV. The CDR3 is 13 residues long. With 5 bases removed from V and 4 bases from J, the gap between germline ends came to 11 bases. Using reference TRBV11-2 and TRBJ1-1 for the parts outside the CDR3, the full variable domain is EAGVAQSPRYKIIEKRQSVAFWCNPISGHATLYWYQQILGQGPKLLIQFQNNGVVDDSQLPKDRFSAERLKGVDSTLKIQPAKLEDSAVYLCASSPGTSTEAFFGQGTRLTVV.

This clonotype appeared a few times. V and J are TRBV11-2 and TRBJ2-2; 8 nucleotides align to TRBD2. CDR1 is SGHAT, CDR2 FQNNGV, per germline. V shed 0 bases and J 6 bases; nucleotides not matched to a gene: 9. The CDR3 covers 17 residues. The DNA of the CDR3 is TGTGCCAGCAGCTTAGAGATCCAGGGCGGGAGGTCCGGGGAGCTGTTTTTT. It encodes CASSLEIQGGRSGELFF.

There are a few counts of this clonotype. The chain joins TRBV27 to TRBJ2-7; no reliable D call. V was clipped by 6 bases and J by 3 bases, with 12 bases between them. Germline CDR1 reads MNHEY; CDR2 reads SMNVEV (reference sequence). The CDR3 runs to 13 residues. The CDR3 bases are TGTGCCAGCAGCCCTCACGGGCTCTACGAGCAGTACTTC. The encoded protein is CASSPHGLYEQYF.

This clonotype was observed many times. V usage is TRBV3-1 and J usage is TRBJ2-7; a possible D gene is TRBD1 (6 bases). Germline V gene lookup returns CDR1 LGHDT and CDR2 YNNKEL (reference sequence). This CDR3 comprises 15 residues. V dropped 0 bases and J dropped 3 bases, with 12 bases sitting between them. The CDR3 DNA sequence: TGTGCCAGCAGCCAAGATTGGTCAGGGGTCTACGAGCAGTACTTC. This gives the protein CASSQDWSGVYEQYF.

This clonotype came up many times. The chain employs TRBV7-8 and TRBJ1-1; the match to TRBD1 covers 7 bases. Germline V gene sequence: CDR1 SGHVS, CDR2 FQNEAQ. This CDR3 is built from 17 residues. The V gene end was trimmed by 4 bases and the J gene end by 4 bases; junction bases not matched to a gene: 15. The CDR3 region is CASSSYTGTVSGTEAFF. The CDR3 DNA follows: TGTGCCAGCAGCTCCTATACCGGGACAGTCTCTGGCACTGAAGCTTTCTTT.

V is TRBV7-2 and J is TRBJ2-7; D perhaps matches TRBD2 (5 bases). V was pared by 0 bases and J by 0 bases, with 6 bases between. The CDR3 extends over 14 amino acids. Germline V gene data show CDR1 as SGHTA and CDR2 as FQGNSA. The DNA for the CDR3 is TGTGCCAGCAGCTTAGCGCGGGTCTCCTACGAGCAGTACTTC. Translated: CASSLARVSYEQYF. The full variable domain, rest sourced from reference TRBV7-2 and TRBJ2-7, is GAGVSQSPSNKVTEKGKDVELRCDPISGHTALYWYRQSLGQGLEFLIYFQGNSAPDKSGLPSDRFSAERTGGSVSTLTIQRTQQEDSAVYLCASSLARVSYEQYFGPGTRLTVT.

The chain links TRBV6-1 to TRBJ1-3; D is unresolved. Between the trimmed V and J ends, which lost 5 bases and 4 bases, there was a span of 9 bases. Germline V gene lookup returns CDR1 MNHNS and CDR2 SASEGT. The CDR3 sequence is 13 residues long. DNA of the CDR3: TGTGCCAGCAGTCCGACGGGAGGAAACACCATATATTTT. It specifies CASSPTGGNTIYF.

The sample holds a few counts of this clonotype. J is TRBJ2-7 and V is TRBV29-1, with TRBD2 as a possible D gene (5 bases). This CDR3 comprises 14 residues. The germline V and J ends were trimmed by 0 bases and 7 bases, with 16 bases remaining between them. Germline CDR1 reads SQVTM; CDR2 reads ANQGSEA. CDR3 sequence (DNA): TGCAGCGTTGAAGAAGGAGGTGGGTTCAGGGAGCAGTACTTC. It codes for CSVEEGGGFREQYF.